This T cell receptor (beta chain) was profiled in a study of technical replicates of blood from a handful of donors. The method was immunoSEQ multiplex PCR; TCRdb's version includes in-frame clones alone and lacks a portion of them. The sample holds roughly 76,000 clones; 94% are singletons and the top ten take over 0.25%. V dropped 0 bases and J dropped 6 bases, with 8 bases sitting between them. Per the germline V gene, CDR1 is PRHDT and CDR2 is FYEKMQ (reference sequence). This CDR3 has 14 amino acids. The TCR originated in a human donor in good health. Specimen: T cells isolated from PBMCs. This chain joins TRBV13 and TRBJ2-2; no definite D call. The CDR3 protein is CASSLGARAGELFF. CDR3 in DNA: TGTGCCAGCAGCTTAGGAGCTCGGGCCGGGGAGCTGTTTTTT.